The 32 T cell receptor beta chains reported below all come from one sample, sequenced in a study of OX40 agonist ivuxolimab in advanced cancers. The assay was immunoSEQ multiplex PCR, and TCRdb's table has in-frame clones only and misses some. Among 70,000 or so clones, roughly 90% were seen once, and the ten largest hold about 10%. The sample here was CD4+ or CD8+ T cells sorted from blood, taken in a trial of the OX40 agonist ivuxolimab. The receptors originated from an adult with an advanced solid tumor such as melanoma, head and neck, liver or kidney cancer.

The CDR3: CASSRQGQPQHF. DNA of the CDR3: TGTGCCAGCAGCCGACAGGGCCAGCCCCAGCATTTT. The chain joins TRBV7-9 to TRBJ1-5; 7 bases are shared with TRBD1. The CDR3 is made up of 12 amino acids. The V gene's germline CDR1 is SEHNR and CDR2 FQNEAQ (reference sequence). The ends lost 5 bases at V and 7 bases at J; junction bases unmatched: 2.

V gene TRBV7-6 combines with J gene TRBJ1-1; the D is unclear. V dropped 2 bases and J dropped 4 bases, with 11 bases sitting between them. The CDR3 totals 14 residues. CDR1 and CDR2 from the germline V gene are SGHVS and FNYEAQ. In DNA, the CDR3 is TGTGCCAGCAGCTTAAACCCGAGGAGCACTGAAGCTTTCTTT. It encodes CASSLNPRSTEAFF.

The gene calls are TRBV27 and TRBJ1-5; TRBD1 matches at 8 bases. Germline CDR1 is MNHEY and CDR2 is SMNVEV (reference sequence). The V segment lost 6 bases and the J segment 6 bases; nucleotides outside the gene matches: 4. The CDR3 consists of 13 residues. This CDR3 is CASRPGGAQPQHF. In DNA, the CDR3 is TGTGCCAGCAGGCCAGGGGGCGCTCAGCCCCAGCATTTT.

The chain carries TRBV9 and TRBJ1-1; D is ambiguous. V was pared by 3 bases and J by 0 bases, with 12 bases between. The CDR3 contains 15 residues. Germline CDR1 reads SGDLS; CDR2 reads YYNGEE. The CDR3 DNA follows: TGTGCCAGCAGCGAAACGTTTGGGATGAACACTGAAGCTTTCTTT. Its protein is CASSETFGMNTEAFF. Full variable domain (outside the CDR3, taken from reference TRBV9 and TRBJ1-1): DSGVTQTPKHLITATGQRVTLRCSPRSGDLSVYWYQQSLDQGLQFLIQYYNGEERAKGNILERFSAQQFPDLHSELNLSSLELGDSALYFCASSETFGMNTEAFFGQGTRLTVV.

The chain carries TRBV7-2 and TRBJ1-2; 8 bases map to TRBD1. With V trimmed by 5 bases and J by 5 bases, 10 bases remained unmatched. The CDR3 totals 15 residues. Per the germline V gene, CDR1 is SGHTA and CDR2 is FQGNSA. Here the CDR3 DNA reads TGTGCCAGCAGCGACCTTACAGGGGGTGCGTATGGCTACACCTTC. It encodes CASSDLTGGAYGYTF.

The table lists this clone with a few counts. The chain is built from TRBV19 and TRBJ1-1; D is unclear. The length of the CDR3 is 14 residues. The V gene lost 3 bases and the J gene lost 3 bases, with 11 bases spanning the gap. Germline V gene lookup returns CDR1 LNHDA and CDR2 SQIVND (reference sequence). The CDR3 nucleotides read TGTGCCAGTAGTATCCTAGGCACGTACACTGAAGCTTTCTTT. It translates to CASSILGTYTEAFF.

The gene calls are TRBV9 and TRBJ2-2, with 8 bases matching TRBD2. V dropped 3 bases and J dropped 2; count of bases not matched to a gene: 9. This CDR3 region has 17 residues. Germline V gives CDR1 SGDLS, CDR2 YYNGEE. The CDR3 region is CASSASFGGVNTGELFF. CDR3 in DNA: TGTGCCAGCAGCGCCAGTTTCGGGGGGGTTAACACCGGGGAGCTGTTTTTT.

The genes are TRBV10-3 and TRBJ1-3; D gene unclear. V was shortened by 3 bases and J by 4 bases, with 7 bases between the two germline ends. CDR3 length equals 13 residues. Germline CDR1 reads ENHRY; CDR2 reads SYGVKD. The CDR3 here is CAISDGQGNTIYF. The CDR3 DNA sequence: TGTGCCATCAGTGATGGGCAGGGAAACACCATATATTTT.

The chain couples TRBV6-6 to TRBJ2-3; tentatively, D is TRBD1 or TRBD2 (5 bases each). The V gene lost 4 bases and the J gene lost 4 bases, with 15 bases spanning the gap. The CDR3 covers 15 residues. The germline CDR1 and CDR2 sequences are MNHNY and SVGAGI (reference sequence). The CDR3 region has the DNA TGTGCCAGCAGTTCCCGGGACGGCCGCCCAGATACGCAGTATTTT. Protein: CASSSRDGRPDTQYF.

Only one count was recorded for this clone. J is TRBJ2-7 and V is TRBV13; D might be TRBD1 (6 bases). Trimming pared 8 bases from V and 6 bases from J, leaving 29 bases between. The CDR3 consists of 17 residues. CDR1 is PRHDT, CDR2 FYEKMQ, per germline (reference sequence). The CDR3: CASPPPQGTERPGEQYF. CDR3 in DNA: TGTGCCAGCCCTCCCCCACAGGGAACGGAACGGCCCGGCGAGCAGTACTTC.

This chain links TRBV6-1 with TRBJ2-4; 7 bases fit TRBD1. After removal of 4 bases from V and 0 bases from J, the junction contained 9 bases not matched to a gene. CDR3 size: 17 residues. Germline V gene data show CDR1 as MNHNS and CDR2 as SASEGT. Here the CDR3 DNA reads TGTGCCAGCAGTGGTCCGGACAGGACGTTAGCCAAAAACATTCAGTACTTC. It codes for CASSGPDRTLAKNIQYF.

The gene calls are TRBV19 and TRBJ2-1; D is undetermined. Trimming stripped 5 bases from V and 6 bases from J, with 11 bases between. The CDR3 extends over 13 amino acids. Germline values: CDR1 LNHDA, CDR2 SQIVND (reference sequence). The CDR3 nucleotides are TGTGCCAGTAGTTTTTCCAGTTTCAATGAGCAGTTCTTC. Translation gives CASSFSSFNEQFF.

The genes are TRBV27 and TRBJ1-1; D is uncertain. Trimming stripped 4 bases from V and 1 base from J, with 13 bases between. Germline-derived CDR1 and CDR2 are MNHEY and SMNVEV (reference sequence). This CDR3 is 15 amino acids long. The CDR3 nucleotides are TGTGCCAGCAGTTGGGCCTCGGAGGGGAACACTGAAGCTTTCTTT. Translation: CASSWASEGNTEAFF.

The chain is built from TRBV5-6 and TRBJ2-7, with a weak D call TRBD1 (6 bases). The CDR3 loop spans 12 amino acids. The V end was cut by 4 bases, the J end by 5 bases, with 10 bases between. CDR1 is SGHDT, CDR2 YYEEEE, per germline. In DNA, the CDR3 is TGTGCCAGCAGCCGCGGACAGCACGAGCAGTACTTC. Encoded protein: CASSRGQHEQYF.

The rearrangement uses TRBV14 and TRBJ2-7; TRBD1 matches 11 bases. J was trimmed by 4 bases and V by 7 bases; bases with no gene match: 3. Germline CDR1 is SGHDN and CDR2 is FVKESK. The length of the CDR3 is 13 residues. The CDR3 coding sequence is TGTGCCAGCACCGGGACAGGGGGGTACGAGCAGTACTTC. This translates into CASTGTGGYEQYF.

This rearrangement joins TRBV11-2 to TRBJ1-4; D gene uncertain. V lost 5 bases, J lost 4 bases, and 11 bases lay in between. The CDR3 is made up of 14 amino acids. Germline-derived CDR1 and CDR2 are SGHAT and FQNNGV. In DNA form, the CDR3 reads TGTGCCAGCAGCGCCCACAGTTATAATGAAAAACTGTTTTTT. This translates into CASSAHSYNEKLFF.

V usage is TRBV6-5 and J usage is TRBJ1-1; weak D call: TRBD1 (5 bases). Germline V gene sequence: CDR1 MNHEY, CDR2 SVGAGI. Trimming cost V 2 bases and J 8 bases, with 15 bases left between them. The CDR3 length is 14 residues. The CDR3 sequence: CASSYGAEALEAFF. As DNA, the CDR3 is TGTGCCAGCAGTTACGGGGCTGAGGCCCTAGAAGCTTTCTTT.

The chain joins TRBV27 to TRBJ2-7; D call uncertain. Trimming took 3 bases from V and 2 from J, leaving 11 bases between them. Germline V gene sequence: CDR1 MNHEY, CDR2 SMNVEV (reference sequence). The CDR3 loop spans 14 amino acids. The CDR3 sequence is CASSFERQTYEQYF. CDR3 nucleotide sequence: TGTGCCAGCAGTTTTGAGAGGCAGACCTACGAGCAGTACTTC.

The chain joins TRBV6-4 to TRBJ2-6, with D maybe TRBD1 (5 bases). Trimming left V 0 bases short and J 0 bases short, with 9 bases between. The CDR3 covers 17 residues. Germline values: CDR1 MRHNA, CDR2 SNTAGT. CDR3 bases: TGTGCCAGCAGTGACTCAGACAGTCGCTCTGGGGCCAACGTCCTGACTTTC. Translated, it gives CASSDSDSRSGANVLTF.

This clone showed up just once. The chain links TRBV6-5 to TRBJ1-1; D unclear. The CDR3 length is 14 residues. V dropped 0 bases and J dropped 2 bases, with 7 bases sitting between them. The germline V gene has CDR1 MNHEY and CDR2 SVGAGI. The DNA of the CDR3 is TGTGCCAGCAGTTACTCCGGCGGAAACACTGAAGCTTTCTTT. Its protein product is CASSYSGGNTEAFF.

The sample holds a few counts of this clone. The chain uses TRBV5-1 and TRBJ1-1; TRBD1 agrees at 12 bases. The germline CDR1 and CDR2 sequences are SGHRS and YFSETQ. V shed 0 bases, J shed 3 bases, and the junction held 15 bases outside the gene matches. CDR3 length equals 20 residues. DNA for the CDR3: TGCGCCAGCAGCTTGGGGGACAGGGGGCGTGCCTTTGCGGGAGACACTGAAGCTTTCTTT. The encoded protein is CASSLGDRGRAFAGDTEAFF.

The chain joins TRBV11-2 to TRBJ2-7; the match to TRBD1 covers 8 bases. CDR1 is SGHAT and CDR2 is FQNNGV in the germline V gene. This CDR3 has 13 residues. With 6 bases clipped from V and 5 bases from J, the junction kept 6 bases outside the gene matches. The CDR3 sequence is CASRETGVDEQYF. For the CDR3, the DNA is TGTGCCAGCAGGGAGACAGGGGTCGACGAGCAGTACTTC.

In its sample, this clone was seen once. The chain combines TRBV12-5 with TRBJ1-1; TRBD1 agrees at 7 bases. J lost 10 bases, V lost 10 bases, and 3 bases had no gene match. The length of the CDR3 is 9 residues. CDR1 and CDR2 from the germline V gene are LGHNT and FRNRAP. This CDR3 reads CAIQGGAFF. The CDR3 nucleotides read TGTGCTATCCAGGGGGGAGCTTTCTTT.

The chain joins TRBV5-1 to TRBJ2-7, with D possibly being TRBD1 (6 bases). Trimming left V 7 bases short and J 4 bases short, with 15 bases between. This CDR3 is built from 13 residues. Looked up from germline, CDR1 is SGHRS and CDR2 is YFSETQ. CDR3 sequence reads: CASATGLGYEQYF. As DNA, the CDR3 is TGCGCCAGCGCCACAGGGTTAGGTTACGAGCAGTACTTC.

CDR3 bases: TGCGCCAGCAGCTTAGGGCAGGGTAATTCTGAAGCTTTCTTT. Encoded protein: CASSLGQGNSEAFF. The gene calls are TRBV5-1 and TRBJ1-1; the D gene is possibly TRBD1 (5 bases). CDR1 and CDR2 (germline): SGHRS, YFSETQ. This CDR3 region has 14 residues. V lost 2 bases, J lost 6 bases, and 14 bases lay in between.

The gene calls are TRBV7-6 and TRBJ2-5, with 15 bases lining up with TRBD2. The CDR3 runs to 17 residues. Germline trimming cut 5 bases from V and 5 bases from J; bases unmatched to any gene: 9. Germline values: CDR1 SGHVS, CDR2 FNYEAQ. CDR3 coding DNA: TGTGCCAGCAGCGAAGGACTAGCGGGGGGGCTAAGGGAGACCCAGTACTTC. It specifies CASSEGLAGGLRETQYF.

Regarding this clone: This same CDR3 is encoded by further DNA sequences in the sample. The chain joins TRBV27 to TRBJ2-1, with 8 bases aligning to TRBD2. Trimming took 0 bases from V and 4 from J; bases not matched to a gene: 2. The CDR3 length is 15 residues. The germline V gene encodes CDR1 MNHEY and CDR2 SMNVEV (reference sequence). The DNA for the CDR3 is TGTGCCAGCAGTTTATCCGGGAGGGGATACAATGAGCAGTTCTTC. Its protein product is CASSLSGRGYNEQFF.

The chain employs TRBV13 and TRBJ2-3; 11 nucleotides align to TRBD2. After removal of 6 bases from V and 0 bases from J, the junction contained 8 bases not matched to a gene. Germline CDR1 reads PRHDT; CDR2 reads FYEKMQ (reference sequence). CDR3 length: 17 residues. The CDR3 DNA is TGTGCCAGCAGTCACCCTAGCGGGGGGACAAGCACAGATACGCAGTATTTT. This sequence encodes CASSHPSGGTSTDTQYF.

The V gene is TRBV12-5, the J gene TRBJ1-5; tentatively, D is TRBD1 (6 bases). The CDR3 totals 17 residues. Trimming removed 8 bases at V and 5 bases at J, with 25 bases between. Germline CDR1 reads LGHNT; CDR2 reads FRNRAP. The CDR3 sequence: CASPQGRGAIIHQPQHF. CDR3 DNA: TGTGCTAGTCCGCAGGGGAGGGGAGCCATAATTCATCAGCCCCAGCATTTT.

The chain uses TRBV29-1 and TRBJ2-2; D remains unclear. The CDR3 covers 11 residues. V lost 7 bases, J lost 3 bases, and 6 bases lay in between. Germline V gives CDR1 SQVTM, CDR2 ANQGSEA. The CDR3 here is CSAVHTGELFF. The DNA of the CDR3 is TGCAGCGCAGTACACACCGGGGAGCTGTTTTTT.

This chain joins TRBV27 and TRBJ2-2, with a weak D call TRBD2 (6 bases). The CDR3 covers 15 residues. The germline gives CDR1 MNHEY, CDR2 SMNVEV (reference sequence). V was shortened by 2 bases and J by 4 bases, with 11 bases between the two germline ends. In DNA form, the CDR3 reads TGTGCCAGCAGTTTAGTTGGCGGGGTCACCGGGGAGCTGTTTTTT. Protein product: CASSLVGGVTGELFF.

The table lists this clone with a count of one. V usage is TRBV6-1 and J usage is TRBJ2-7; D is ambiguous. Trimming removed 0 bases from V and 0 bases from J, with 9 bases in between. The CDR3 spans 15 residues. Germline V gives CDR1 MNHNS, CDR2 SASEGT. The CDR3 sequence: CASSEAGLSSYEQYF. The CDR3 DNA reads as TGTGCCAGCAGTGAAGCAGGGTTGAGCTCCTACGAGCAGTACTTC.